Below are 27 T cell receptor beta chains sequenced from a single sample in a study of cytomegalovirus exposure and HLA in healthy donors. In the PCR, 60 Vbeta and 13 Jbeta primers were used. Some clones are missing from TCRdb's copy, which holds only in-frame ones; the method was immunoSEQ multiplex PCR. The table lists over 150,000 clones, approximately 76% of them singletons. The sequenced sample was PBMCs. The source of these receptors is a woman under 30 in good health and CMV-seropositive.

The V call is TRBV2, the J call TRBJ1-6, with a tentative D call TRBD1 (5 bases). The CDR3 loop spans 14 amino acids. Trimming cost V 9 bases and J 2 bases, with 11 bases left between them. In germline, CDR1 is SNHLY, CDR2 FYNNEI. This CDR3 is CASQQAAYNSPLHF. The CDR3 DNA follows: TGTGCCAGTCAACAGGCTGCCTATAATTCACCCCTCCACTTT.

The chain combines TRBV5-6 with TRBJ2-3, with 12 bases that match TRBD2. CDR1 and CDR2 from the germline V gene are SGHDT and YYEEEE. There are 16 residues in the CDR3. V lost 4 bases and J lost 5; bases outside the gene matches: 8. The CDR3: CASSAASGGAEDTQYF. As DNA, the CDR3 is TGTGCCAGCAGCGCGGCTAGCGGGGGGGCAGAAGATACGCAGTATTTT.

This sequence joins TRBV6-5 and TRBJ2-7, with 8 bases identical to TRBD1. With V trimmed by 6 bases and J by 7 bases, 5 bases remained unmatched. This CDR3 contains 12 residues. The germline V gene has CDR1 MNHEY and CDR2 SVGAGI. CDR3 residues: CASRTGGKEQYF. In nucleotides, the CDR3 is TGTGCCAGCAGAACAGGGGGAAAAGAGCAGTACTTC.

This sequence joins TRBV7-9 and TRBJ2-1; tentative D call: TRBD1 (5 bases). There are 16 residues in the CDR3. Per the germline V gene, CDR1 is SEHNR and CDR2 is FQNEAQ (reference sequence). The V and J ends lost 5 bases and 1 base respectively, with 15 bases between them. The CDR3 DNA reads TGTGCCAGCAGCGATAGGACCTCAGGGTCCTACAATGAGCAGTTCTTC. It encodes CASSDRTSGSYNEQFF.

V gene TRBV5-1 combines with J gene TRBJ2-1; possible D gene TRBD1, 6 bases. The CDR3 has 13 residues. Germline CDR1 is SGHRS and CDR2 is YFSETQ. V shed 3 bases and J shed 5 bases, with 9 bases lying between them. CDR3 bases: TGCGCCAGCAGCTCTGGACAGAACAATGAGCAGTTCTTC. Its protein product is CASSSGQNNEQFF.

The chain recombines TRBV30 with TRBJ1-1, with D possibly being TRBD1 (5 bases). The germline V gene encodes CDR1 GTSNPN and CDR2 SVGIG (reference sequence). The V end was cut by 1 base, the J end by 8 bases, with 8 bases between. The CDR3 totals 11 residues. The CDR3 loop reads CAWSAGKEAFF. DNA of the CDR3: TGTGCCTGGAGTGCAGGGAAAGAAGCTTTCTTT.

This clone was counted once. The chain is built from TRBV5-6 and TRBJ1-6, with TRBD1 identical over 7 bases. The V gene end was trimmed by 5 bases and the J gene end by 3 bases; junction bases not matched to a gene: 2. From germline, CDR1 is SGHDT and CDR2 YYEEEE. This CDR3 is 14 amino acids long. The CDR3 sequence: CASRRTGYNSPLHF. CDR3 bases: TGTGCCAGCAGAAGGACAGGCTATAATTCACCCCTCCACTTT.

The chain couples TRBV12-5 to TRBJ2-5; 12 nucleotides agree with TRBD1. V lost 4 bases to trimming and J lost 5 bases; unmatched junction nucleotides: 5. The V gene's germline CDR1 is LGHNT and CDR2 FRNRAP. This CDR3 is 15 amino acids long. This CDR3 reads CASGSGQGAGETQYF. In nucleotides, the CDR3 is TGTGCTAGTGGTTCGGGACAGGGGGCTGGGGAGACCCAGTACTTC.

The chain carries TRBV4-3 and TRBJ2-7, with 7 bases that match TRBD1. Per the germline V gene, CDR1 is LGHNA and CDR2 is YSLEER. V was pared by 0 bases and J by 5 bases, with 13 bases of the junction left unmatched. CDR3 length equals 17 residues. CDR3 residues: CASSQEGGLGPWDEQYF. CDR3 in DNA: TGCGCCAGCAGCCAAGAAGGGGGCCTGGGCCCTTGGGACGAGCAGTACTTC.

CDR3 DNA sequence: TGTGCCAGCAGTTACTCGAGGCTTTCAAATGAAAAACTGTTTTTT. This gives the protein CASSYSRLSNEKLFF. This chain connects TRBV6-6 to TRBJ1-4; D call uncertain. Trimming removed 0 bases from V and 5 bases from J, with 10 bases in between. Germline V gene lookup returns CDR1 MNHNY and CDR2 SVGAGI (reference sequence). This CDR3 spans 15 amino acids.

The chain couples TRBV2 to TRBJ1-3; D remains ambiguous. The CDR3 contains 14 residues. Germline V gene sequence: CDR1 SNHLY, CDR2 FYNNEI. The ends were cut back, 7 bases at V and 2 bases at J, with 12 bases in the middle. The CDR3 here is CASTEGGPGNTIYF. For the CDR3, the DNA is TGTGCCAGCACCGAGGGAGGGCCTGGAAACACCATATATTTT.

V gene TRBV9 combines with J gene TRBJ1-4; a possible D gene is TRBD1 (5 bases). V was clipped by 3 bases and J by 3 bases, with 9 bases between them. Germline V gene data show CDR1 as SGDLS and CDR2 as YYNGEE. The length of the CDR3 is 14 residues. The CDR3: CASSATAANEKLFF. The DNA for the CDR3 is TGTGCCAGCAGCGCGACAGCAGCTAATGAAAAACTGTTTTTT.

The rearrangement joins TRBV13 to TRBJ2-5; maybe TRBD1 (6 bases). There are 13 residues in the CDR3. Trimming shortened V by 0 bases and J by 6 bases, and 8 bases separated the two germline ends. Germline V gives CDR1 PRHDT, CDR2 FYEKMQ (reference sequence). The CDR3 loop reads CASSLGQGKTQYF. Here the CDR3 DNA reads TGTGCCAGCAGCTTAGGACAGGGAAAGACCCAGTACTTC.

This clone was counted only a few times. The CDR3 sequence: CASSLADRGVVYGYTF. The CDR3 DNA sequence: TGTGCCAGCAGCTTAGCGGACAGAGGCGTAGTCTATGGCTACACCTTC. J is TRBJ1-2 and V is TRBV7-8; D perhaps matches TRBD1 (6 bases). V was cut by 0 bases and J by 4 bases, with 15 bases left in between. Germline-derived CDR1 and CDR2 are SGHVS and FQNEAQ. The CDR3 loop spans 16 amino acids.

This clone showed up just a few times. The genes are TRBV4-3 and TRBJ2-3; the D gene is possibly TRBD1 (6 bases). Trimming took 0 bases from V and 2 from J, leaving 15 bases between them. The CDR3 loop spans 17 amino acids. Germline CDR1 is LGHNA and CDR2 is YSLEER. This CDR3 reads CASSQEAGGLSTDTQYF. The CDR3 region has the DNA TGCGCCAGCAGCCAAGAAGCTGGGGGCCTCTCCACAGATACGCAGTATTTT.

The chain combines TRBV5-6 with TRBJ2-4; 9 positions match TRBD1. The CDR3 runs 15 residues. Germline V gives CDR1 SGHDT, CDR2 YYEEEE. With 5 bases clipped from V and 7 bases from J, the junction kept 10 bases outside the gene matches. The CDR3 nucleotides read TGTGCCAGCAGATCGGACAGGGGATATCGTAACATTCAGTACTTC. Translating it yields CASRSDRGYRNIQYF.

This sequence joins TRBV12-2 and TRBJ1-1. TRBV12-2 is termed a pseudogene. The CDR3 is 16 residues long. The CDR3: CASRSAGSLLNTEAFF. The CDR3 nucleotides are TGTGCAAGTCGCTCGGCGGGGTCACTCCTTAACACTGAAGCTTTCTTT.

V usage is TRBV23-1 and J usage is TRBJ2-1, with TRBD1 matching over 7 bases. TRBV23-1 is an ORF, and what it does is uncertain. CDR3 length equals 19 residues. V lost 2 bases and J lost 0; bases outside the gene matches: 13. The CDR3: CASSQGSVQGVSSYNEQFF. CDR3 nucleotide sequence: TGCGCCAGCAGTCAAGGTTCCGTTCAGGGGGTGAGCTCCTACAATGAGCAGTTCTTC.

This clone was counted a few times. V gene TRBV7-9 combines with J gene TRBJ2-7; 9 bases line up with TRBD2. The germline V gene has CDR1 SEHNR and CDR2 FQNEAQ (reference sequence). This CDR3 is built from 12 residues. J gave up 6 bases and V 5 bases, and 2 bases lay outside the gene matches. The CDR3 sequence: CASSRGGGEQYF. CDR3 nucleotide sequence: TGTGCCAGCAGCCGCGGGGGGGGCGAGCAGTACTTC.

The chain couples TRBV11-2 to TRBJ1-2; a possible D gene is TRBD1 (5 bases). V was trimmed by 0 bases and J by 7 bases, leaving 9 bases between them. The germline V gene encodes CDR1 SGHAT and CDR2 FQNNGV. This CDR3 contains 13 residues. DNA of the CDR3: TGTGCCAGCAGCTTAGACAGGGAGGTTGGCTACACCTTC. Its translation is CASSLDREVGYTF.

V gene TRBV2 combines with J gene TRBJ2-3, with 9 bases aligning to TRBD2. CDR3 length equals 15 residues. From germline, CDR1 is SNHLY and CDR2 FYNNEI. V trimming: 6 bases; J trimming: 1 base; junction bases outside the gene matches: 5. CDR3 residues: CASRNGGGGTDTQYF. CDR3 in DNA: TGTGCCAGCAGGAATGGCGGGGGGGGCACAGATACGCAGTATTTT.

This clone was observed a few times. The CDR3 DNA is TGTGCCAGCTCACCCCGACAGGTCTCTGGAAACACCATATATTTT. This translates into CASSPRQVSGNTIYF. The V and J genes are TRBV18 and TRBJ1-3; tentative D call: TRBD1 (6 bases). From germline, CDR1 is KGHSH and CDR2 LQKENI. The CDR3 is 15 amino acids. V lost 3 bases, J lost 0 bases, and 9 bases lay in between.

This clone was observed a few times. The rearrangement links TRBV28 to TRBJ1-1; D uncertain. V was shortened by 6 bases and J by 3 bases, with 17 bases between the two germline ends. Germline assignment: CDR1 MDHEN and CDR2 SYDVKM. This CDR3 spans 15 amino acids. The CDR3 nucleotides read TGTGCCAGCAGCAAGCTTTTCGGGGTGGACACTGAAGCTTTCTTT. Its protein product is CASSKLFGVDTEAFF.

This clone was recorded once. V gene TRBV11-2 combines with J gene TRBJ2-1; 7 bases are shared with TRBD2. The CDR3 length is 14 residues. Trimming at V came to 5 bases and at J to 6 bases, leaving 7 bases not matched to a gene. Germline CDR1 reads SGHAT; CDR2 reads FQNNGV. The CDR3 protein is CASSLIGGGNEQFF. The CDR3 DNA reads TGTGCCAGCAGCCTTATAGGCGGGGGCAATGAGCAGTTCTTC.

The V gene is TRBV30, the J gene TRBJ1-3; D gene unclear. V lost 3 bases and J lost 0, with 9 bases in between. Germline V gene lookup returns CDR1 GTSNPN and CDR2 SVGIG (reference sequence). The CDR3 has 14 residues. The CDR3 is CAWSRGTSGNTIYF. Here the CDR3 DNA reads TGTGCCTGGAGCCGGGGTACCTCTGGAAACACCATATATTTT.

The chain combines TRBV19 with TRBJ1-1; 10 bases align to TRBD1. Trimming cost V 6 bases and J 5 bases; bases outside gene matches: 15. The CDR3 consists of 17 residues. Germline assignment: CDR1 LNHDA and CDR2 SQIVND (reference sequence). DNA for the CDR3: TGTGCCAGTAGCACCCTCCGAACTGGACAGGGGGGGACTGAAGCTTTCTTT. This gives the protein CASSTLRTGQGGTEAFF.

This chain uses TRBV9 with TRBJ1-6; 8 bases match TRBD1. Germline CDR1 is SGDLS and CDR2 is YYNGEE. The CDR3 sequence is 15 residues long. V trimming: 0 bases; J trimming: 7 bases; junction bases outside the gene matches: 3. CDR3 nucleotide sequence: TGTGCCAGCAGCGTAGAGGGACAGGAGAATTCACCCCTCCACTTT. Translation: CASSVEGQENSPLHF. The full variable domain, in which reference TRBV9 and TRBJ1-6 provide the parts outside the CDR3, is DSGVTQTPKHLITATGQRVTLRCSPRSGDLSVYWYQQSLDQGLQFLIQYYNGEERAKGNILERFSAQQFPDLHSELNLSSLELGDSALYFCASSVEGQENSPLHFGNGTRLTVT.